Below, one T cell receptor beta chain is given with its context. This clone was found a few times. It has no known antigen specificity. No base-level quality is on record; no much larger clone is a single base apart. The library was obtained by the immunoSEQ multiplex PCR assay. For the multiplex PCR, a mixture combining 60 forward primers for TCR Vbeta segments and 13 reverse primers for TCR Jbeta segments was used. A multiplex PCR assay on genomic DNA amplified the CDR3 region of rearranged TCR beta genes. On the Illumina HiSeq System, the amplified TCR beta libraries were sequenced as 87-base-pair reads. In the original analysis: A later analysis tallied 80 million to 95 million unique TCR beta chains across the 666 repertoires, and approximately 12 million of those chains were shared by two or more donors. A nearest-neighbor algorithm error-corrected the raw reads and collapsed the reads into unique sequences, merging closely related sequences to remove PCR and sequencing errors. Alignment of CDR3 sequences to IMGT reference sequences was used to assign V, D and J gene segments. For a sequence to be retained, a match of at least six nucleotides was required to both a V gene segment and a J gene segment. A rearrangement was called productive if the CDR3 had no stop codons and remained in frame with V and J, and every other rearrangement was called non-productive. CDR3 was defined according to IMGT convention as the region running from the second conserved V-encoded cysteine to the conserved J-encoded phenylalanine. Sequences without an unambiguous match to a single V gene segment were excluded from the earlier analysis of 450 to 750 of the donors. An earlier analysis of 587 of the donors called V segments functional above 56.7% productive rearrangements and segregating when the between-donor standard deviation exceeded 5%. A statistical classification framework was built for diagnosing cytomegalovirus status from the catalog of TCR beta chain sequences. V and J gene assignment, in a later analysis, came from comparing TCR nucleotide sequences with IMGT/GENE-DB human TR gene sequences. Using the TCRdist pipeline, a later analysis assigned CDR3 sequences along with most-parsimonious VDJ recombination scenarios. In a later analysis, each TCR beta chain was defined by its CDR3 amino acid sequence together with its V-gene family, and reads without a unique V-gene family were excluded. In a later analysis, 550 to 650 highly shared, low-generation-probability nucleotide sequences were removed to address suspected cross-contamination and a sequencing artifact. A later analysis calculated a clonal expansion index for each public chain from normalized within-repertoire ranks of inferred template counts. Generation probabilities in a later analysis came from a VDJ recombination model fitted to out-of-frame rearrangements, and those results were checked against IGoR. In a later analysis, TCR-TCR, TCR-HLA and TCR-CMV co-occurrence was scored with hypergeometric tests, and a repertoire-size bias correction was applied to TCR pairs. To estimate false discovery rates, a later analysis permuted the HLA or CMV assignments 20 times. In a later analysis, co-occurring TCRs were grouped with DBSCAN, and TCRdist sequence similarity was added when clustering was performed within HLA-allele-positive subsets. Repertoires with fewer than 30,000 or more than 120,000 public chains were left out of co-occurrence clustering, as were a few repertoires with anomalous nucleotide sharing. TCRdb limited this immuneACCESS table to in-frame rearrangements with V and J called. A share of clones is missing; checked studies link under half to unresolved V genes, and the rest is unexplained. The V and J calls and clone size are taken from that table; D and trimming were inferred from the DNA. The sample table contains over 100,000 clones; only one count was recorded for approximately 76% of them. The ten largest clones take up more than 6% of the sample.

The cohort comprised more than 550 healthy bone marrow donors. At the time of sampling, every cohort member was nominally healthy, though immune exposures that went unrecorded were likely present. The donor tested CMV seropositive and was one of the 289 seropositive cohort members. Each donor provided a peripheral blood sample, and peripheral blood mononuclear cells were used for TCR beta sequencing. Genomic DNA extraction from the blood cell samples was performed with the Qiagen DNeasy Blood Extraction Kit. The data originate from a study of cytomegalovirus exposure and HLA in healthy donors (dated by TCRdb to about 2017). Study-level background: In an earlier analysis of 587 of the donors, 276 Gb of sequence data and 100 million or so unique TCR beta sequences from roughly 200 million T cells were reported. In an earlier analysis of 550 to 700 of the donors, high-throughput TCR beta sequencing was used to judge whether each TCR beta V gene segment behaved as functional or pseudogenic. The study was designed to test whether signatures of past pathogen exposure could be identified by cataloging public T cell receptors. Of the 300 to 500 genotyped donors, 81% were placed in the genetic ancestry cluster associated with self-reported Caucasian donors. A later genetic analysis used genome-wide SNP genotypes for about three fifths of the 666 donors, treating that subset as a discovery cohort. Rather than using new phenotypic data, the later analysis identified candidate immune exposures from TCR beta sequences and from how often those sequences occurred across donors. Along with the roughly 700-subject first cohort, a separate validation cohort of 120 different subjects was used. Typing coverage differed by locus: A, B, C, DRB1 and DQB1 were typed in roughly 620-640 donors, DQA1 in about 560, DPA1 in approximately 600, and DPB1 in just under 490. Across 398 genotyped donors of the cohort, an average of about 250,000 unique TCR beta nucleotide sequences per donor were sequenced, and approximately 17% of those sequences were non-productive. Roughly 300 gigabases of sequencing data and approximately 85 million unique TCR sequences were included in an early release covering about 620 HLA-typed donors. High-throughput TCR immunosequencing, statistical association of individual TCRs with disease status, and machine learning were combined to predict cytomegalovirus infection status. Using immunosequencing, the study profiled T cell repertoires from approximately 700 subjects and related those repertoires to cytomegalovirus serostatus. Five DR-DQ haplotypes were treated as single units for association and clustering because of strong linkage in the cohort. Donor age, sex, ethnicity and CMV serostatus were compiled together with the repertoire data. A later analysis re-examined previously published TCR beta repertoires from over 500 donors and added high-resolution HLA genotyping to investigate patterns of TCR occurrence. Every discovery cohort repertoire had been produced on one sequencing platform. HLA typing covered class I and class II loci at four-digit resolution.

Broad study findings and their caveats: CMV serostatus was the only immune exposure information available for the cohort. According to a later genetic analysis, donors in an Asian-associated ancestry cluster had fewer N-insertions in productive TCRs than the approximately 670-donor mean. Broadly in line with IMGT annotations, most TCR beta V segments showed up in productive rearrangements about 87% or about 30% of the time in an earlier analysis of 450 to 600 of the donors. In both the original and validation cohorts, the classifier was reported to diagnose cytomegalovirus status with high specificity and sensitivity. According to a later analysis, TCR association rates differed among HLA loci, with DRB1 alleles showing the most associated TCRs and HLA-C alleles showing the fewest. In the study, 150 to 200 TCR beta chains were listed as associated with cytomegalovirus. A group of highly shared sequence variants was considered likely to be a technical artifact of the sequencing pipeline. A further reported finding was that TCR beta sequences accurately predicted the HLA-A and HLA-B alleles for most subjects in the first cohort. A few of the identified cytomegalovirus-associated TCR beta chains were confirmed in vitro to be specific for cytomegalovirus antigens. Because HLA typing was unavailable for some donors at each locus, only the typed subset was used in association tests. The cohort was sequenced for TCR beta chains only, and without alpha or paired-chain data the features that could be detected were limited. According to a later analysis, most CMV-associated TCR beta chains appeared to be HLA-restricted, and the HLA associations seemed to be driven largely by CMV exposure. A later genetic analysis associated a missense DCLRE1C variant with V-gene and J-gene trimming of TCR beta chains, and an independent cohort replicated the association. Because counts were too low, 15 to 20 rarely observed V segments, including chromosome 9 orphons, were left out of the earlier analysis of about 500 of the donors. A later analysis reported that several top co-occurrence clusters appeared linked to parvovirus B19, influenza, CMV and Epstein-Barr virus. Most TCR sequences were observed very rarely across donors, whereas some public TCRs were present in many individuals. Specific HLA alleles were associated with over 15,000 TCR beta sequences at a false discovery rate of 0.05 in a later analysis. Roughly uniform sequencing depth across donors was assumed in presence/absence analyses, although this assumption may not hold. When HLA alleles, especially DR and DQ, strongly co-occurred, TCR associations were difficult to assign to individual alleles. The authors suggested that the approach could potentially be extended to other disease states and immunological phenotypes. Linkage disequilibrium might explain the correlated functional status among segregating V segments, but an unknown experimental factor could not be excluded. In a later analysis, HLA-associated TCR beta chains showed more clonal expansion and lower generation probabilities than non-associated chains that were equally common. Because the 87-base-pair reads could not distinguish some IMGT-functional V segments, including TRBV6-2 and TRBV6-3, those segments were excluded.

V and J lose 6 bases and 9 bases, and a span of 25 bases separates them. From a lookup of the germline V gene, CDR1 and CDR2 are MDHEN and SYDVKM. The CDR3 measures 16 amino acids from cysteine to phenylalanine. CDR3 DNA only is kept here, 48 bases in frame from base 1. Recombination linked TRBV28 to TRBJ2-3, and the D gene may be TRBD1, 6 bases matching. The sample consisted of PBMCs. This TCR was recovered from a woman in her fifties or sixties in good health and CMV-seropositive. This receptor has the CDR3 CASSSPQGQGRGTQYF. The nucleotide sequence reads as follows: TGTGCCAGCAGCTCCCCTCAGGGGCAGGGACGCGGAACGCAGTATTTT.